The 18 T cell receptor beta chains given below trace back to one sample, sequenced in a study of neurological immune-mediated disorders. TCRdb redid the calling of the 5' RACE reads with MiXCR, one entry per CDR3 protein. The sample consists of about 87,000 distinct CDR3 sequences, around 3.5% of them appearing once. Sequencing input: PBMCs. Receptors were obtained from a woman aged 45-65 years with multiple sclerosis.

This clonotype has ten or more counts. The chain employs TRBV7-2 and TRBJ1-6; maybe TRBD1 (6 bases). V lost 5 bases to trimming and J lost 0 bases, with 11 bases between them. The CDR3 totals 16 residues. The germline V gene encodes CDR1 SGHTA and CDR2 FQGNSA. CDR3 in DNA: TGTGCCAGCAGCCCCCAGGGGAGCTCCTATAATTCACCCCTCCACTTT. Encoded protein: CASSPQGSSYNSPLHF.

This clonotype was seen ten or more times. This chain uses TRBV20-1 with TRBJ2-7; D may be TRBD2 (5 bases). The V and J ends lost 0 bases and 1 base respectively, with 13 bases between them. The germline gives CDR1 DFQATT, CDR2 SNEGSKA (reference sequence). The CDR3 runs to 15 residues. The CDR3 region has the DNA TGCAGTGCTAGAGATGTCGAGGGTAATTCCTACGAGCAGTACTTC. Its translation: CSARDVEGNSYEQYF.

This clonotype was picked up many times. This chain uses TRBV29-1 with TRBJ2-5, with D uncertain. Germline CDR1 is SQVTM and CDR2 is ANQGSEA. The CDR3 totals 16 residues. Trimming shortened V by 4 bases and J by 1 base, and 19 bases separated the two germline ends. CDR3 coding DNA: TGCAGCGTTGGGTGGGCAGCATGGGCGACCCAAGAGACCCAGTACTTC. It is translated as CSVGWAAWATQETQYF.

The sample holds a few counts of this clonotype. Given a much more abundant clone one base away, this may be a read error. The chain uses TRBV15 and TRBJ1-4; the D is unclear. The CDR3 length is 12 residues. Looked up from germline, CDR1 is LNHNV and CDR2 is YYDKDF (reference sequence). Written as DNA, the CDR3 is TGTGACACCAGCAGAGACCAGGAAAAACTGTTTTTT. Amino acids: CDTSRDQEKLFF.

This clonotype was recorded at least ten times. The J gene is TRBJ2-2, the V gene TRBV28; a weak D match, TRBD2 (6 bases). CDR3 size: 15 residues. Per the germline V gene, CDR1 is MDHEN and CDR2 is SYDVKM. V was shortened by 6 bases and J by 4 bases, with 15 bases between the two germline ends. This CDR3 reads CASSDGGWSTGELFF. Here the CDR3 DNA reads TGTGCCAGCAGCGACGGAGGGTGGAGCACCGGGGAGCTGTTTTTT.

This clonotype occurred many times. This chain joins TRBV9 and TRBJ2-7; TRBD1 or TRBD2 may be the D gene (7 bases each). This CDR3 comprises 16 residues. CDR1 SGDLS and CDR2 YYNGEE come from the germline V gene. Trimming left V 4 bases short and J 2 bases short, with 19 bases between. The chain's CDR3 is CASSPGGGTMTYEQYF. In nucleotides, the CDR3 is TGTGCCAGCAGCCCAGGGGGGGGGACGATGACCTACGAGCAGTACTTC.

This clonotype was seen many times. V and J are TRBV4-1 and TRBJ2-7; 10 bases agree with TRBD2. From germline, CDR1 is MGHRA and CDR2 YSYEKL. After removal of 3 bases from V and 4 bases from J, the junction contained 6 bases not matched to a gene. The CDR3 is 15 residues long. CDR3 in amino acids: CASSQGASGGYEQYF. In nucleotides, the CDR3 is TGCGCCAGCAGCCAGGGGGCTAGCGGGGGTTACGAGCAGTACTTC.

Regarding this clonotype: One base away lies a much larger clone, so this may be a sequencing read error. This CDR3 is CASSYWTSGVSRPNEQFF. As DNA, the CDR3 is TGTGCCAGCAGTTACTGGACTAGCGGGGTCAGCCGGCCTAATGAGCAGTTCTTC. The V and J genes are TRBV6-5 and TRBJ2-1; 12 nucleotides line up with TRBD2. The V and J ends lost 1 base and 7 bases, in that order; junction bases with no gene match: 11. Germline V gives CDR1 MNHEY, CDR2 SVGAGI. There are 18 residues in the CDR3.

The table lists this clonotype with many counts. DNA for the CDR3: TGTGCCAGCAGCTACAGGGGACGGAGCGGGGAGCTGTTTTTT. This encodes CASSYRGRSGELFF. The genes are TRBV7-9 and TRBJ2-2, with TRBD1 matching over 7 bases. Germline CDR1 SEHNR, CDR2 FQNEAQ (reference sequence). V trimming: 4 bases; J trimming: 7 bases; junction bases outside the gene matches: 6. This CDR3 has 14 residues.

This clonotype was counted at least ten times. V is TRBV27 and J is TRBJ1-2, with D unresolved. The length of the CDR3 is 14 residues. V was pared by 4 bases and J by 0 bases, with 9 bases between. Germline CDR1 is MNHEY and CDR2 is SMNVEV (reference sequence). This CDR3 is CASSSPTTNYGYTF. The CDR3, as DNA: TGTGCCAGCAGTTCTCCGACAACTAACTATGGCTACACCTTC.

In its sample, this clonotype is medium-sized. This chain connects TRBV5-1 to TRBJ2-3, with 8 nucleotides matching TRBD1. The CDR3 has 15 residues. The ends lost 1 base at V and 4 bases at J; junction bases unmatched: 5. Per germline, CDR1 SGHRS and CDR2 YFSETQ. CDR3 bases: TGCGCCAGCAGCTTGCACGGGACAGGCGCAGATACGCAGTATTTT. Encoded protein: CASSLHGTGADTQYF.

This clonotype was recorded many times. The gene calls are TRBV12-3 or TRBV12-4 and TRBJ2-5; 7 bases map to TRBD2. Trimming removed 6 bases from V and 4 bases from J; junction bases left unmatched: 11. The CDR3 loop spans 15 amino acids. The CDR3, as DNA: TGTGCCAGCAGCTCGAGGACTAGAGACCGAGAGACCCAGTACTTC. The encoded protein is CASSSRTRDRETQYF.

This clonotype has a count of ten or more. The chain uses TRBV20-1 and TRBJ2-5; TRBD2 matches 10 bases. Trimming removed 0 bases from V and 4 bases from J; junction bases left unmatched: 5. This CDR3 region has 15 residues. Germline CDR1 DFQATT, CDR2 SNEGSKA (reference sequence). CDR3 amino acids: CSARDPSGGVETQYF. In DNA, the CDR3 is TGCAGTGCTAGAGATCCTAGCGGGGGAGTAGAGACCCAGTACTTC.

This clonotype has a count of ten or more. V gene TRBV7-2 combines with J gene TRBJ2-4, with 8 positions matching TRBD1. CDR1 and CDR2 from the germline V gene are SGHTA and FQGNSA. CDR3 size: 16 residues. Unmatched junction bases numbered 6, after V lost 5 bases and J lost 0 bases. CDR3 bases: TGTGCCAGCAGCCCTACAGGGGGACTAGCCAAAAACATTCAGTACTTC. Its protein product is CASSPTGGLAKNIQYF. Full variable domain (remainder filled in from reference TRBV7-2 and TRBJ2-4): GAGVSQSPSNKVTEKGKDVELRCDPISGHTALYWYRQSLGQGLEFLIYFQGNSAPDKSGLPSDRFSAERTGGSVSTLTIQRTQQEDSAVYLCASSPTGGLAKNIQYFGAGTRLSVL.

This clonotype was found many times. The V call is TRBV20-1, the J call TRBJ2-4, with D possibly being TRBD1 (5 bases). V was cut by 0 bases and J by 9 bases, with 18 bases left in between. The CDR3 runs 15 residues. Germline lookup yields CDR1 DFQATT and CDR2 SNEGSKA (reference sequence). CDR3 sequence: CSARDATAPNGIQYF. CDR3 DNA: TGCAGTGCTAGAGATGCGACAGCCCCAAATGGCATTCAGTACTTC.

In its sample, this clonotype was seen many times. The chain is built from TRBV28 and TRBJ1-2; no firm D call. V was pared by 6 bases and J by 2 bases, with 10 bases between. Germline-derived CDR1 and CDR2 are MDHEN and SYDVKM. The CDR3 contains 13 residues. CDR3 bases: TGTGCCAGCAGGTCGGGCTCCAACTATGGCTACACCTTC. This gives the protein CASRSGSNYGYTF.

This clonotype was seen repeatedly, ten times or more. In nucleotides, the CDR3 is TGTGCCAGCAGTCCAACAGGGACTGGCGGCTACACCTTC. Its translation is CASSPTGTGGYTF. The chain links TRBV25-1 to TRBJ1-2; D is possibly TRBD1 (6 bases). CDR1 and CDR2 (germline): MGHDK, SYGVNS. The CDR3 contains 13 residues. With 5 bases removed from V and 8 bases from J, the gap between germline ends came to 15 bases.

This clonotype was seen ten or more times. This chain links TRBV7-9 with TRBJ1-2; D uncertain. There are 12 residues in the CDR3. Trimming removed 3 bases at V and 13 bases at J, with 15 bases between. Germline V gives CDR1 SEHNR, CDR2 FQNEAQ (reference sequence). The chain's CDR3 is CASSFTEHEVTF. Here the CDR3 DNA reads TGTGCCAGCAGCTTCACCGAACATGAGGTCACCTTC.